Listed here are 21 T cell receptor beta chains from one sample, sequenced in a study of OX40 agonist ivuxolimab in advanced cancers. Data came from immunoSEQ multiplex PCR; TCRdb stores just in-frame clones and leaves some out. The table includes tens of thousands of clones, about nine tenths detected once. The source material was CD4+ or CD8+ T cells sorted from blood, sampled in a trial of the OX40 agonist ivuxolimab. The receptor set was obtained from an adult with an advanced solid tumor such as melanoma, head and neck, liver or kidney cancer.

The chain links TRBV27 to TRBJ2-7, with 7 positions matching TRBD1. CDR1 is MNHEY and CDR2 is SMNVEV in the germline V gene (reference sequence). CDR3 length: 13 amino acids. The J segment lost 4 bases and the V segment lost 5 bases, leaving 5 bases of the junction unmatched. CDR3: CASSPTGFYEQYF. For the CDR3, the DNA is TGTGCCAGCAGTCCGACAGGGTTTTACGAGCAGTACTTC.

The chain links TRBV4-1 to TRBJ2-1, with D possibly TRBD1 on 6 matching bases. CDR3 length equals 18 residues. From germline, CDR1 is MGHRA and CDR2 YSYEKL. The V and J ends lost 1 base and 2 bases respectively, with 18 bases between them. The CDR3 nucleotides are TGCGCCAGCAGCCAAGCAAGCCCCAGGGACAAACCCTACAATGAGCAGTTCTTC. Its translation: CASSQASPRDKPYNEQFF.

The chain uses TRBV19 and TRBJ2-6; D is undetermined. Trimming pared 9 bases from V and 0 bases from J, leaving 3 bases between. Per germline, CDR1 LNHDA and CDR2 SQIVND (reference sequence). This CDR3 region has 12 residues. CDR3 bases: TGTGCCAGCAACTCTGGGGCCAACGTCCTGACTTTC. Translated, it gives CASNSGANVLTF.

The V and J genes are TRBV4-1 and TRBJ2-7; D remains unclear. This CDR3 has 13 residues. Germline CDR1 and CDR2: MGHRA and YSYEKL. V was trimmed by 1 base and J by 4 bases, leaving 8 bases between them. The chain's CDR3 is CASSQAQWYEQYF. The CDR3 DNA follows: TGCGCCAGCAGCCAAGCCCAATGGTACGAGCAGTACTTC.

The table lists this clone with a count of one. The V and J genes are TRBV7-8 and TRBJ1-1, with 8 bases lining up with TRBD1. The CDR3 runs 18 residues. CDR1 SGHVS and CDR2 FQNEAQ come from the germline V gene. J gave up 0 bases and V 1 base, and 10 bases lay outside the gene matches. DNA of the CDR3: TGTGCCAGCAGCTTAGGGACCGGGACAGGTTTCATGAACACTGAAGCTTTCTTT. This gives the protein CASSLGTGTGFMNTEAFF.

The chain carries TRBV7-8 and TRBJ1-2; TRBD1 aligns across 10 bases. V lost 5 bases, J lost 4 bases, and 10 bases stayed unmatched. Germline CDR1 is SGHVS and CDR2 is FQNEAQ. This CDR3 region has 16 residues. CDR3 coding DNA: TGTGCCAGCAGCGGATTGGGACAGGGGACGGGCTATGGCTACACCTTC. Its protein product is CASSGLGQGTGYGYTF.

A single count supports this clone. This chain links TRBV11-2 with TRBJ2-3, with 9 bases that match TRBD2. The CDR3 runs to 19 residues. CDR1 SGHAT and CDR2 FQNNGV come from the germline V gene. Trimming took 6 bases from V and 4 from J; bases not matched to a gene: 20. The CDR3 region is CASSPPSGTSTKLSDTQYF. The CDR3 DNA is TGTGCCAGCAGTCCCCCATCCGGGACTAGCACCAAACTGTCAGATACGCAGTATTTT.

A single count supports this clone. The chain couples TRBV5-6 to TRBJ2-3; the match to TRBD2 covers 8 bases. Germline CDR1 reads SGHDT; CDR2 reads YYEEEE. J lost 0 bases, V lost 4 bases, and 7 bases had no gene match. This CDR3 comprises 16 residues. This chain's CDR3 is CASSMAASGSTDTQYF. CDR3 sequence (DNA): TGTGCCAGCAGCATGGCGGCTAGCGGGAGCACAGATACGCAGTATTTT. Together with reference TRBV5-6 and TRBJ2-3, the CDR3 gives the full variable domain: DAGVTQSPTHLIKTRGQQVTLRCSPKSGHDTVSWYQQALGQGPQFIFQYYEEEERQRGNFPDRFSGHQFPNYSSELNVNALLLGDSALYLCASSMAASGSTDTQYFGPGTRLTVL.

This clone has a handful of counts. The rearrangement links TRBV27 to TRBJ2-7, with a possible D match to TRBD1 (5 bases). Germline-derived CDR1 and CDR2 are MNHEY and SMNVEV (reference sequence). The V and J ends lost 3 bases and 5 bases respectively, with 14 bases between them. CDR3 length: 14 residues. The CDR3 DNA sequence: TGTGCCAGCAGTTTTAGGTCAGGGTGGGACGAGCAGTACTTC. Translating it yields CASSFRSGWDEQYF.

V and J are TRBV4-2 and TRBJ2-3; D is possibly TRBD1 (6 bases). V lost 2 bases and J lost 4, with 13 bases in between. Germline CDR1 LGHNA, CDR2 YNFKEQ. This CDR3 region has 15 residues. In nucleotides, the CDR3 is TGTGCCAGCAGCCAATCGCTAGGGGGTCCAGATACGCAGTATTTT. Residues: CASSQSLGGPDTQYF.

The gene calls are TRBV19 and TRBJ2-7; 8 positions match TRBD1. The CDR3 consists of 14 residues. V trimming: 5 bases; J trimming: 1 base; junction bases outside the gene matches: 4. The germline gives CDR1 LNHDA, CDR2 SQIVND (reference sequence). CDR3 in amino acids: CASSRGTGSYEQYF. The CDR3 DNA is TGTGCCAGTAGTCGCGGGACAGGTTCCTACGAGCAGTACTTC. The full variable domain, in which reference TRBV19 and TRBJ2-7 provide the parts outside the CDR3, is DGGITQSPKYLFRKEGQNVTLSCEQNLNHDAMYWYRQDPGQGLRLIYYSQIVNDFQKGDIAEGYSVSREKKESFPLTVTSAQKNPTAFYLCASSRGTGSYEQYFGPGTRLTVT.

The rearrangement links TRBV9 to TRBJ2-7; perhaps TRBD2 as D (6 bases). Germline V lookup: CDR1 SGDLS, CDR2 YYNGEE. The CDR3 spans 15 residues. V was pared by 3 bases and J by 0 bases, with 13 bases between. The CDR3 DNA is TGTGCCAGCAGCGCCACGGGACTTCACTCCTACGAGCAGTACTTC. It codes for CASSATGLHSYEQYF.

The DNA of the CDR3 is TGTGCCAGCCAAATAGGGACCGATTTCTCCTACGAGCAGTACTTC. Translated, it gives CASQIGTDFSYEQYF. The chain carries TRBV2 and TRBJ2-7; TRBD1 or TRBD2 may be the D gene (5 bases each). Deletions cut 8 bases from V and 0 bases from J, with 17 bases between. Germline V gives CDR1 SNHLY, CDR2 FYNNEI. The CDR3 sequence is 15 residues long.

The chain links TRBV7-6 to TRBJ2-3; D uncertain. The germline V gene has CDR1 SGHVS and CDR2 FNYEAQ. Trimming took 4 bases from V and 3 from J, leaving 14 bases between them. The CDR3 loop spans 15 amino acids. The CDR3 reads CASSSTVAYTDTQYF. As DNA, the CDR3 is TGTGCCAGCAGCTCAACAGTTGCTTATACAGATACGCAGTATTTT. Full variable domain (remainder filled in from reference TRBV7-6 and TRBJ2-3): GAGVSQSPRYKVTKRGQDVALRCDPISGHVSLYWYRQALGQGPEFLTYFNYEAQQDKSGLPNDRFSAERPEGSISTLTIQRTEQRDSAMYRCASSSTVAYTDTQYFGPGTRLTVL.

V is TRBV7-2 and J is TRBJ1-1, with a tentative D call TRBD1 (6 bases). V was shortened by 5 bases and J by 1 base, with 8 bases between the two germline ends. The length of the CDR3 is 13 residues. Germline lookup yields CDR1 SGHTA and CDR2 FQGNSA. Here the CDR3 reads CASSLQGNTEAFF. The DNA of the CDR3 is TGTGCCAGCAGCCTACAGGGGAACACTGAAGCTTTCTTT.

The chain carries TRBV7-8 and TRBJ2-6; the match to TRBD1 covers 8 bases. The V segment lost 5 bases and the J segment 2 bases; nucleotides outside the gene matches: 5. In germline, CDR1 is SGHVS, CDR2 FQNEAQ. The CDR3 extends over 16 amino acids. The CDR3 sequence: CASSPSTGAGANVLTF. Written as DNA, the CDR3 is TGTGCCAGCAGCCCATCGACAGGGGCTGGGGCCAACGTCCTGACTTTC.

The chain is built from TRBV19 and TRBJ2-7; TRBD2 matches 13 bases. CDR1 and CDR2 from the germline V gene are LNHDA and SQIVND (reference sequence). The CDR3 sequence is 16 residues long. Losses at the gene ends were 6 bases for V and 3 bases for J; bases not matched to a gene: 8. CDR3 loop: CASRGGGLAGLYEQYF. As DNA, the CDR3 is TGTGCCAGTAGGGGTGGGGGACTAGCGGGACTCTACGAGCAGTACTTC.

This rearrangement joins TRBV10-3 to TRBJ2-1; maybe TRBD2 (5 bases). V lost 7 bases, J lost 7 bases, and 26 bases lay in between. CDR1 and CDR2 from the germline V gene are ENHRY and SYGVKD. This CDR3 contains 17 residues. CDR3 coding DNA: TGTGCCATCACCCAGACCGGGCAGACTACCTCCAATAATGAGCAGTTCTTC. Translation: CAITQTGQTTSNNEQFF.

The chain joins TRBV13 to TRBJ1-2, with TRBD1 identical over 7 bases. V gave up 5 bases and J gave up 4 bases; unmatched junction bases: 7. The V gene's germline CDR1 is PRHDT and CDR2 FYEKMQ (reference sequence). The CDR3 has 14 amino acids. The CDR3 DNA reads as TGTGCCAGCAGCCACGACAGGGCCGGCTATGGCTACACCTTC. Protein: CASSHDRAGYGYTF. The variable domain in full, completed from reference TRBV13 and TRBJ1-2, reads AAGVIQSPRHLIKEKRETATLKCYPIPRHDTVYWYQQGPGQDPQFLISFYEKMQSDKGSIPDRFSAQQFSDYHSELNMSSLELGDSALYFCASSHDRAGYGYTFGSGTRLTVV.

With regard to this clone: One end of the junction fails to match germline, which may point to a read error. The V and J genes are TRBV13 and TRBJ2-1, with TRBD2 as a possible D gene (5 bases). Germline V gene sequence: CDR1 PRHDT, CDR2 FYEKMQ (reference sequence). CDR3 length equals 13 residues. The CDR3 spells CASSQDYLNEQFF. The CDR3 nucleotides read TGCGCCAGCAGCCAAGACTACCTCAATGAGCAGTTCTTC.

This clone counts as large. The CDR3 reads CAINRGRNTEAFF. DNA of the CDR3: TGTGCCATCAACCGAGGAAGGAACACTGAAGCTTTCTTT. V usage is TRBV2 and J usage is TRBJ1-1; D is uncertain. Trimming took 10 bases from V and 1 from J, leaving 13 bases between them. Germline V gives CDR1 SNHLY, CDR2 FYNNEI. The CDR3 is 13 residues long. Supplemented by reference TRBV2 and TRBJ1-1, the full variable domain reads EPEVTQTPSHQVTQMGQEVILRCVPISNHLYFYWYRQILGQKVEFLVSFYNNEISEKSEIFDDQFSVERPDGSNFTLKIRSTKLEDSAMYFCAINRGRNTEAFFGQGTRLTVV.